This paragraph reports one TCR beta chain. The data were taken from a study of cytomegalovirus exposure and HLA in healthy donors. In the PCR, 60 Vbeta and 13 Jbeta primers were used. Method: immunoSEQ multiplex PCR; TCRdb's copy keeps in-frame clones and lacks some. The table lists around 150,000 clones, roughly 80% of them singletons. The ends lost 1 base at V and 6 bases at J; junction bases unmatched: 4. CDR3 size: 15 residues. From germline, CDR1 is MDHEN and CDR2 SYDVKM. There were likely unrecorded immune exposures, though donors were nominally healthy when sampled. The chain employs TRBV28 and TRBJ2-7; TRBD1 aligns across 12 bases. The receptor comes from a woman younger than 45 in good health and CMV-seronegative. What was sequenced was PBMCs. DNA for the CDR3: TGTGCCAGCAGTTTATCGGGACAGGGGGCCTTCGAGCAGTACTTC. It is translated as CASSLSGQGAFEQYF.